These 20 T cell receptor beta chains share one sample of origin, sequenced in a study of T cells in Graves' hyperthyroidism and ophthalmopathy. Template material for amplifying TCR beta CDR3 regions consisted of RNA transcripts. The study used the HTBI primer set for a first-round RT-PCR of the TCR CDR3. TCRdb reanalysed the multiplex PCR reads using MiXCR and keeps one entry per CDR3 protein. Of 250,000 to 350,000 distinct CDR3 sequences in the sample, about 20% are singletons; the top ten hold approximately 60%. Sequencing was performed on blood. The receptors originated from a man under 40 with Graves' ophthalmopathy.

The sample holds a few counts of this clonotype. The V call is TRBV6-1, the J call TRBJ2-1, with TRBD2 identical over 10 bases. The CDR3 spans 19 residues. Losses at the gene ends were 1 base for V and 4 bases for J; bases not matched to a gene: 13. CDR1 and CDR2 from the germline V gene are MNHNS and SASEGT. The CDR3 loop reads CASSEVGASGSWPYNEQFF. CDR3 in DNA: TGTGCCAGCAGTGAAGTGGGGGCTAGCGGGAGTTGGCCTTACAATGAGCAGTTCTTC.

The chain joins TRBV5-1 to TRBJ2-5; 7 nucleotides line up with TRBD1. Germline V gene sequence: CDR1 SGHRS, CDR2 YFSETQ. The CDR3 runs 15 residues. Trimming cost V 2 bases and J 2 bases; bases outside gene matches: 6. CDR3 DNA sequence: TGCGCCAGCAGCTTAGGGCCGGGACAGCAAGAGACCCAGTACTTC. It codes for CASSLGPGQQETQYF.

In its sample, this clonotype was seen many times. The rearrangement joins TRBV20-1 to TRBJ2-3, with 10 bases that match TRBD2. Germline lookup yields CDR1 DFQATT and CDR2 SNEGSKA (reference sequence). The CDR3 extends over 17 amino acids. The V gene end was trimmed by 1 base and the J gene end by 1 base; junction bases not matched to a gene: 8. This CDR3 reads CSARVLAGEGGTDTQYF. The CDR3 nucleotides are TGCAGTGCTAGAGTTCTAGCGGGAGAAGGGGGCACAGATACGCAGTATTTT.

This clonotype has more than one count but fewer than ten. V gene TRBV12-5 combines with J gene TRBJ2-7; D is uncertain. Trimming pared 7 bases from V and 2 bases from J, leaving 12 bases between. CDR3 length equals 13 residues. CDR1 LGHNT and CDR2 FRNRAP come from the germline V gene. The CDR3 loop reads CASAPAVAYEQYF. The DNA for the CDR3 is TGTGCTAGTGCCCCGGCGGTGGCCTACGAGCAGTACTTC.

This clonotype was recorded at least ten times. The J gene is TRBJ2-7, the V gene TRBV27; 8 nucleotides align to TRBD2. The J segment lost 3 bases and the V segment lost 2 bases, leaving 6 bases of the junction unmatched. The CDR3 runs 15 residues. Germline V gives CDR1 MNHEY, CDR2 SMNVEV (reference sequence). CDR3 coding DNA: TGTGCCAGCAGTTTAAGCCGTAGCGGGAACTACGAGCAGTACTTC. This gives the protein CASSLSRSGNYEQYF.

This clonotype was observed many times. V usage is TRBV28 and J usage is TRBJ1-5; a possible D gene is TRBD1 (6 bases). With 2 bases removed from V and 6 bases from J, the gap between germline ends came to 14 bases. The CDR3 consists of 15 residues. The germline gives CDR1 MDHEN, CDR2 SYDVKM. The CDR3 region is CASSLGGPISQPQHF. In DNA form, the CDR3 reads TGTGCCAGCAGTTTAGGGGGCCCGATAAGTCAGCCCCAGCATTTT. Combining the CDR3 with reference TRBV28 and TRBJ1-5 gives the whole variable domain DVKVTQSSRYLVKRTGEKVFLECVQDMDHENMFWYRQDPGLGLRLIYFSYDVKMKEKGDIPEGYSVSREKKERFSLILESASTNQTSMYLCASSLGGPISQPQHFGDGTRLSIL.

A note on this clonotype: Since the CDR3 does not end with the conserved phenylalanine or tryptophan, this likely comes from a read error. The V and J genes are TRBV6-5 and TRBJ2-7; D ambiguous. The V and J ends lost 0 bases and 2 bases respectively, with 8 bases between them. CDR3 length: 14 amino acids. The germline V gene encodes CDR1 MNHEY and CDR2 SVGAGI. DNA of the CDR3: TGTGCCAGCAGTTACTCGAAACAGACCTACGAGCAGTACTCC. Translation gives CASSYSKQTYEQYS.

This clonotype was seen ten or more times. The chain recombines TRBV29-1 with TRBJ2-3; D remains unclear. CDR1 SQVTM and CDR2 ANQGSEA come from the germline V gene. Trimming removed 4 bases from V and 6 bases from J, with 14 bases in between. The CDR3 consists of 13 residues. The DNA of the CDR3 is TGCAGCGTTGGACGGAGAGCTCGGGATACGCAGTATTTT. Amino acid sequence: CSVGRRARDTQYF.

The sample holds a few counts of this clonotype. The chain recombines TRBV3-1 with TRBJ2-3; 10 nucleotides agree with TRBD1. Germline V gene data show CDR1 as LGHDT and CDR2 as YNNKEL (reference sequence). J gave up 2 bases and V 1 base, and 9 bases lay outside the gene matches. The CDR3 sequence is 18 residues long. The CDR3 region has the DNA TGTGCCAGCAGCCAAGCTGGGGACAGGGGATGGACCACAGATACGCAGTATTTT. This sequence encodes CASSQAGDRGWTTDTQYF.

The CDR3 DNA is TGTGCCACCAGCCCCAGGGGACTACCAAACCGTCAAGAGACCCAGTACTTC. Translated: CATSPRGLPNRQETQYF. This sequence joins TRBV15 and TRBJ2-5, with a tentative D call TRBD2 (7 bases). The ends were cut back, 5 bases at V and 2 bases at J, with 21 bases in the middle. CDR3 length: 17 amino acids. Looked up from germline, CDR1 is LNHNV and CDR2 is YYDKDF (reference sequence).

The chain carries TRBV7-3 and TRBJ2-3, with 8 bases identical to TRBD2. The length of the CDR3 is 17 residues. Trimming at V came to 1 base and at J to 7 bases, leaving 13 bases not matched to a gene. Germline CDR1 and CDR2: SGHTA and FQGTGA. The CDR3 DNA reads TGTGCCAGCAGCTTAAAAGGCTTAGCGGGAAGTTCGAATACGCAGTATTTT. Translation gives CASSLKGLAGSSNTQYF. Looking up the rest from reference TRBV7-3 and TRBJ2-3 gives the full variable domain: GAGVSQTPSNKVTEKGKYVELRCDPISGHTALYWYRQSLGQGPEFLIYFQGTGAADDSGLPNDRFFAVRPEGSVSTLKIQRTERGDSAVYLCASSLKGLAGSSNTQYFGPGTRLTVL.

In its sample, this clonotype was seen a few times. The chain joins TRBV15 to TRBJ1-1, with D perhaps TRBD1 (5 bases). V was trimmed by 8 bases and J by 0 bases, leaving 10 bases between them. The CDR3 is made up of 13 amino acids. Germline lookup yields CDR1 LNHNV and CDR2 YYDKDF (reference sequence). CDR3 nucleotide sequence: TGTGCCACCGGAGGACAAATGAACACTGAAGCTTTCTTT. Translated: CATGGQMNTEAFF.

This clonotype turned up a few times. The rearrangement uses TRBV7-9 and TRBJ2-1, with TRBD2 matching over 12 bases. After removal of 1 base from V and 7 bases from J, the junction contained 14 bases not matched to a gene. In germline, CDR1 is SEHNR, CDR2 FQNEAQ (reference sequence). This CDR3 has 19 amino acids. The CDR3 coding sequence is TGTGCCAGCAGCTTAGGTTTTGGGGCGGGACTAGCGGGTGAAAATGAGCAGTTCTTC. Protein: CASSLGFGAGLAGENEQFF.

This clonotype showed up just a few times. The chain combines TRBV28 with TRBJ1-1, with D possibly being TRBD1 (5 bases). This CDR3 has 14 residues. V lost 6 bases, J lost 2 bases, and 13 bases lay in between. CDR1 MDHEN and CDR2 SYDVKM come from the germline V gene. In DNA form, the CDR3 reads TGTGCCAGCAGCCTTCCCGGGGGAAACACTGAAGCTTTCTTT. Protein sequence: CASSLPGGNTEAFF.

The V and J genes are TRBV28 and TRBJ1-2; D is unclear. Trimming removed 9 bases from V and 8 bases from J, with 7 bases in between. The CDR3 covers 9 residues. Germline CDR1 reads MDHEN; CDR2 reads SYDVKM. CDR3 loop: CASGTGYTF. The CDR3 nucleotides are TGTGCCAGTGGAACGGGCTACACCTTC.

Worth noting for this clonotype: This clone may be a read error of a much larger clone one base away. V is TRBV30 and J is TRBJ2-7; the D is unclear. Germline V lookup: CDR1 GTSNPN, CDR2 SVGIG (reference sequence). This CDR3 comprises 13 residues. Deletions cut 7 bases from V and 2 bases from J, with 15 bases between. CDR3 residues: CALRIGSAYEQYF. DNA for the CDR3: TGTGCCTTAAGGATAGGTTCTGCCTACGAGCAGTACTTC.

This clonotype was seen repeatedly, ten times or more. CDR3 bases: TGTGCCAGCAGTCCGAACGCGGGGCATTCACCCCTCCACTTT. Protein product: CASSPNAGHSPLHF. This sequence joins TRBV28 and TRBJ1-6; maybe TRBD1 (5 bases). The CDR3 consists of 14 residues. Germline assignment: CDR1 MDHEN and CDR2 SYDVKM. V gave up 5 bases and J gave up 8 bases, with 13 bases separating them.

The chain employs TRBV11-2 and TRBJ2-2; the D gene is possibly TRBD1 (6 bases). Trimming removed 6 bases from V and 4 bases from J, with 21 bases in between. Per the germline V gene, CDR1 is SGHAT and CDR2 is FQNNGV. The CDR3 length is 17 residues. Here the CDR3 DNA reads TGTGCCAGCAGGAAAAGACTGACAGGAGAAATCACCGGGGAGCTGTTTTTT. It yields the protein CASRKRLTGEITGELFF.

V and J are TRBV28 and TRBJ1-2; D perhaps matches TRBD1 (6 bases). Trimming removed 6 bases at V and 5 bases at J, with 16 bases between. The CDR3 covers 14 residues. The germline CDR1 and CDR2 sequences are MDHEN and SYDVKM. The CDR3 reads CASRPPGQGYGYTF. The CDR3 region has the DNA TGTGCCAGCAGACCGCCGGGGCAGGGGTATGGCTACACCTTC.

The chain links TRBV12-5 to TRBJ2-1; D is tentatively TRBD1 or TRBD2 (5 bases each). Germline V gene data show CDR1 as LGHNT and CDR2 as FRNRAP. Trimming cost V 5 bases and J 10 bases, with 12 bases left between them. The CDR3 runs to 12 residues. Here the CDR3 DNA reads TGTGCTAGTGGTCGGGACCTTGGGGAGCAGTTCTTC. Translated, it gives CASGRDLGEQFF.